This entry lists 22 T cell receptor beta chains sequenced from one sample in a study of shared clonotypes between healthy human individuals. Positively selected for CCR7, the CD45RO-negative cells used as naive CD8 cells excluded terminally differentiated effector memory CD45RA+ cells. Sequencing was performed with immunoSEQ multiplex PCR; in TCRdb, only in-frame clones are kept and a portion is missing. Found here are 600,000 or so clones, 98% of them singletons; the top ten hold 0.3%. The sequencing input was naive CD8+ T cells sorted from blood. The origin of the receptors is a man aged 25-40 years in good health.

V usage is TRBV4-1 and J usage is TRBJ2-7, with 10 positions matching TRBD1. The V segment lost 3 bases and the J segment 4 bases; nucleotides outside the gene matches: 6. Germline V gives CDR1 MGHRA, CDR2 YSYEKL. CDR3 length equals 15 residues. CDR3 nucleotides: TGCGCCAGCAGCCACAACGACAGGGGGCGTTACGAGCAGTACTTC. It codes for CASSHNDRGRYEQYF.

CDR3 loop: CASSLSGTGVREQFF. Written as DNA, the CDR3 is TGTGCCAGCAGCTTGTCCGGGACAGGAGTGAGGGAGCAGTTCTTC. The V call is TRBV7-9, the J call TRBJ2-1, with 8 nucleotides matching TRBD1. Germline assignment: CDR1 SEHNR and CDR2 FQNEAQ (reference sequence). V gave up 3 bases and J gave up 10 bases; unmatched junction bases: 11. This CDR3 comprises 15 residues.

J is TRBJ2-2 and V is TRBV27; D gene unclear. The germline gives CDR1 MNHEY, CDR2 SMNVEV (reference sequence). Trimming shortened V by 4 bases and J by 3 bases, and 6 bases separated the two germline ends. The CDR3 spans 13 residues. CDR3 DNA: TGTGCCAGCAGTTCATTTTACACCGGGGAGCTGTTTTTT. This gives the protein CASSSFYTGELFF.

This sequence joins TRBV28 and TRBJ2-7, with 11 positions matching TRBD2. CDR1 is MDHEN, CDR2 SYDVKM, per germline. CDR3 length equals 21 residues. Unmatched junction bases numbered 19, after V lost 1 base and J lost 2 bases. CDR3: CASSLYLRSPGTSGPTYEQYF. The CDR3 region has the DNA TGTGCCAGCAGTTTATATCTCCGGAGTCCCGGGACTAGCGGCCCCACCTACGAGCAGTACTTC.

The sample holds one count of this clone. The chain carries TRBV10-1 and TRBJ2-5; 7 bases agree with TRBD2. This CDR3 spans 15 amino acids. The V segment lost 2 bases and the J segment 1 base; nucleotides outside the gene matches: 4. Germline CDR1 WNHNN, CDR2 SYGVQD (reference sequence). Here the CDR3 DNA reads TGCGCCAGCAGTGAGACCGGGGGGAGCCAAGAGACCCAGTACTTC. This sequence encodes CASSETGGSQETQYF.

The chain combines TRBV11-2 with TRBJ2-7, with 7 bases that match TRBD2. V was pared by 4 bases and J by 5 bases, with 14 bases of the junction left unmatched. This CDR3 is 16 amino acids long. CDR1 is SGHAT, CDR2 FQNNGV, per germline. As DNA, the CDR3 is TGTGCCAGCAGCTCGTCAGCGGGACGGCAGGGTAACGAGCAGTACTTC. Its protein is CASSSSAGRQGNEQYF.

The chain links TRBV10-1 to TRBJ2-7; 11 nucleotides line up with TRBD2. Germline CDR1 WNHNN, CDR2 SYGVQD (reference sequence). CDR3 length equals 15 residues. J was trimmed by 3 bases and V by 9 bases; bases with no gene match: 10. CDR3: CARFPVTSGSYEQYF. Here the CDR3 DNA reads TGCGCCAGATTCCCGGTTACTAGCGGGAGCTACGAGCAGTACTTC.

The rearrangement uses TRBV27 and TRBJ1-1; no reliable D call. The CDR3 sequence is 14 residues long. V was shortened by 2 bases and J by 4 bases, with 11 bases between the two germline ends. In germline, CDR1 is MNHEY, CDR2 SMNVEV (reference sequence). CDR3 in DNA: TGTGCCAGCAGTTTACGACCGGGGTTCACTGAAGCTTTCTTT. Its protein product is CASSLRPGFTEAFF.

The chain links TRBV7-2 to TRBJ1-3; D is perhaps TRBD1 (5 bases). The germline CDR1 and CDR2 sequences are SGHTA and FQGNSA. The CDR3 runs to 17 residues. V lost 1 base and J 0 bases, leaving 13 bases between the germline ends. In DNA, the CDR3 is TGTGCCAGCAGCTTAGAAGGGGCACTAAGCTCTGGAAACACCATATATTTT. It specifies CASSLEGALSSGNTIYF.

This chain uses TRBV5-5 with TRBJ1-2; unclear D gene. Deletions cut 4 bases from V and 0 bases from J, with 22 bases between. The CDR3 is 18 residues long. From germline, CDR1 is SGHKS and CDR2 YYEKEE (reference sequence). The CDR3 sequence: CASSPYAMDHLTNYGYTF. The CDR3 region has the DNA TGTGCCAGCAGCCCTTACGCCATGGACCATCTCACTAACTATGGCTACACCTTC.

The gene calls are TRBV11-3 and TRBJ2-7, with D perhaps given as TRBD1 or TRBD2 (5 bases each). Trimming stripped 2 bases from V and 0 bases from J, with 14 bases between. Germline CDR1 SGHNT, CDR2 YENEEA. The CDR3 runs 16 residues. CDR3 in DNA: TGTGCCAGCAGCTTAACAAGGGACGCGAGCTCCTACGAGCAGTACTTC. Its protein product is CASSLTRDASSYEQYF.

This rearrangement joins TRBV29-1 to TRBJ2-1; D call uncertain. The CDR3 has 13 residues. The V end was cut by 2 bases, the J end by 8 bases, with 13 bases between. Germline assignment: CDR1 SQVTM and CDR2 ANQGSEA. The CDR3 coding sequence is TGCAGCGTTGAATACGGTAGTAGCTATGAGCAGTTCTTC. Translating gives CSVEYGSSYEQFF.

V is TRBV29-1 and J is TRBJ2-3; TRBD2 matches 9 bases. The CDR3 has 16 residues. Germline assignment: CDR1 SQVTM and CDR2 ANQGSEA. V lost 4 bases to trimming and J lost 0 bases; unmatched junction nucleotides: 8. The CDR3 is CSVGLAELSSTDTQYF. The CDR3 nucleotides read TGCAGCGTTGGACTAGCGGAGTTGTCTAGCACAGATACGCAGTATTTT.

The CDR3 coding sequence is TGTGCCAGCAGAACAGATAGCGGTGAGCAGTTCTTC. Protein product: CASRTDSGEQFF. The chain employs TRBV7-2 and TRBJ2-1; D is perhaps TRBD2 (6 bases). CDR1 and CDR2 from the germline V gene are SGHTA and FQGNSA. This CDR3 spans 12 amino acids. V was pared by 6 bases and J by 9 bases, with 12 bases between.

The chain is built from TRBV7-6 and TRBJ2-7, with D perhaps matching TRBD1 (6 bases). This CDR3 comprises 14 residues. V was clipped by 4 bases and J by 2 bases, with 12 bases between them. Germline assignment: CDR1 SGHVS and CDR2 FNYEAQ. The CDR3 nucleotides read TGTGCCAGCAGCTCCAAACAGGGTCCCTACGAGCAGTACTTC. Protein: CASSSKQGPYEQYF.

The chain has TRBV30 and TRBJ2-1, with D maybe TRBD2 (5 bases). Germline V gives CDR1 GTSNPN, CDR2 SVGIG (reference sequence). Trimming cost V 1 base and J 1 base, with 11 bases left between them. The CDR3 covers 15 residues. The CDR3 loop reads CAWSEPSSSYNEQFF. CDR3 in DNA: TGTGCCTGGAGTGAGCCTAGCTCGTCCTACAATGAGCAGTTCTTC.

The rearrangement joins TRBV9 to TRBJ2-1; 9 nucleotides agree with TRBD2. The ends lost 7 bases at V and 5 bases at J; junction bases unmatched: 4. There are 13 residues in the CDR3. CDR1 SGDLS and CDR2 YYNGEE come from the germline V gene. CDR3 residues: CASASGADNEQFF. The CDR3 DNA follows: TGTGCCAGCGCTAGCGGGGCGGACAATGAGCAGTTCTTC. The full variable domain, completed using reference TRBV9 and TRBJ2-1, is DSGVTQTPKHLITATGQRVTLRCSPRSGDLSVYWYQQSLDQGLQFLIQYYNGEERAKGNILERFSAQQFPDLHSELNLSSLELGDSALYFCASASGADNEQFFGPGTRLTVL.

The chain uses TRBV7-9 and TRBJ1-5; no firm D call. The V gene's germline CDR1 is SEHNR and CDR2 FQNEAQ (reference sequence). The germline V and J ends were trimmed by 5 bases and 0 bases, with 17 bases remaining between them. This CDR3 region has 17 residues. The CDR3 DNA is TGTGCCAGCAGCGTAGATCCGACCGGGTATAGCAATCAGCCCCAGCATTTT. This translates into CASSVDPTGYSNQPQHF.

Only one count was recorded for this clone. The chain recombines TRBV7-9 with TRBJ2-1; D is perhaps TRBD2 (5 bases). Trimming pared 3 bases from V and 5 bases from J, leaving 8 bases between. CDR3 length: 13 amino acids. In germline, CDR1 is SEHNR, CDR2 FQNEAQ (reference sequence). The CDR3 region is CASSFTRNNEQFF. As DNA, the CDR3 is TGTGCCAGCAGCTTTACTAGGAACAATGAGCAGTTCTTC.

This chain uses TRBV7-9 with TRBJ1-3, with no clear D. With 5 bases removed from V and 4 bases from J, the gap between germline ends came to 12 bases. The length of the CDR3 is 14 residues. Germline V CDR1 and CDR2: SEHNR, FQNEAQ (reference sequence). As DNA, the CDR3 is TGTGCCAGCAGCGACACTAACCCCGGAAACACCATATATTTT. It is translated as CASSDTNPGNTIYF.

The gene calls are TRBV4-2 and TRBJ2-3, with TRBD2 matching over 10 bases. The CDR3 spans 14 residues. J gave up 3 bases and V 3 bases, and 0 bases lay outside the gene matches. Germline V gives CDR1 LGHNA, CDR2 YNFKEQ. The CDR3 DNA reads TGTGCCAGCAGCCAGACTAGCGGGACAGATACGCAGTATTTT. Encoded protein: CASSQTSGTDTQYF.

The J gene is TRBJ2-1, the V gene TRBV5-1; possibly TRBD1 or TRBD2 for D (5 bases each). In germline, CDR1 is SGHRS, CDR2 YFSETQ. Trimming took off 4 bases at V and 2 bases at J, with 19 bases between the two ends. This CDR3 is built from 17 residues. The CDR3 here is CASSLLAKRGTYNEQFF. DNA for the CDR3: TGCGCCAGCAGCCTACTTGCCAAGAGGGGCACCTACAATGAGCAGTTCTTC.